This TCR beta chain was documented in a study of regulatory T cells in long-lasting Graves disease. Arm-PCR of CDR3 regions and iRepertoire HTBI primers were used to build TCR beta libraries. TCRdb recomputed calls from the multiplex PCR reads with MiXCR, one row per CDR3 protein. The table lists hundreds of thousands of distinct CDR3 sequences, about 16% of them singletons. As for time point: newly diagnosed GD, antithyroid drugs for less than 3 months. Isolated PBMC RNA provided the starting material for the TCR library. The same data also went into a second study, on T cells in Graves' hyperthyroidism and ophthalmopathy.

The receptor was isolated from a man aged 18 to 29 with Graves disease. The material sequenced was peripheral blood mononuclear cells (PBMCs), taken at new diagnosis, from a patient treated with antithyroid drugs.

The CDR3: CSARDSVGSSGNTIYF. CDR3 sequence (DNA): TGCAGTGCTAGAGACTCCGTAGGATCCTCTGGAAACACCATATATTTT. The gene calls are TRBV20-1 and TRBJ1-3, with no clear D. V shed 0 bases and J shed 0 bases, with 12 bases lying between them. The CDR3 has 16 amino acids. Per germline, CDR1 DFQATT and CDR2 SNEGSKA (reference sequence).